The rows below give T cell receptor beta chains drawn from one sample of a study of T cell clones after liver transplantation. Measured with immunoSEQ multiplex PCR; TCRdb has only the in-frame clones, and not every one. This table has fewer than 85,000 clones, around four fifths appearing once. The sequencing used CD4+ T cells from blood, collected at the 22-month timepoint. The receptors come from a human patient who received a liver transplant. Some T cells may possibly be graft donor cells. Each CDR3 is given with its conserved first and last residue. The order of the fields is CDR3 protein, CDR3 DNA, clone size, J gene, D gene, V gene. The D gene is left open where the match is weak. Clone size is not always given. Where it is, it says once, few, many or a class for expanded clones.

CDR3: CASSVATASYNEQFF
DNA: TGTGCCAGCAGCGTAGCCACCGCGTCCTACAATGAGCAGTTCTTC
size: once
J: TRBJ2-1
D: .
V: TRBV9

CDR3: CASSLLNSPGANVLTF
DNA: TGTGCCAGCAGCTTATTAAATAGTCCTGGGGCCAACGTCCTGACTTTC
size: .
J: TRBJ2-6
D: .
V: TRBV7-2

CDR3: CASSWTSEGEQYF
DNA: TGTGCCAGCAGCTGGACTAGCGAGGGCGAGCAGTACTTC
size: few
J: TRBJ2-7
D: TRBD2
V: TRBV7-3

CDR3: CASSEGVDTQYF
DNA: TGTGCCAGCAGCGAAGGGGTGGATACGCAGTATTTT
size: .
J: TRBJ2-3
D: .
V: TRBV7-3

CDR3: CANSDSKSGNTIYF
DNA: TGTGCCAATTCGGACAGTAAATCTGGAAACACCATATATTTT
size: .
J: TRBJ1-3
D: .
V: TRBV30

CDR3: CASSLVPYEQYF
DNA: TGTGCCAGCAGCTTAGTCCCCTACGAGCAGTACTTC
size: few
J: TRBJ2-7
D: .
V: TRBV7-2

CDR3: CASSSSGRAGEQFF
DNA: TGTGCCAGCAGTTCTAGCGGGAGGGCTGGTGAGCAGTTCTTC
size: .
J: TRBJ2-1
D: TRBD2
V: TRBV6-5

CDR3: CASSQQLAANEQFF
DNA: TGCGCCAGCAGCCAACAACTAGCGGCTAATGAGCAGTTCTTC
size: .
J: TRBJ2-1
D: TRBD2
V: TRBV4-3

CDR3: CASRQLTDSGNTIYF
DNA: TGCGCCAGCCGACAATTGACTGACTCTGGAAACACCATATATTTT
size: .
J: TRBJ1-3
D: .
V: TRBV5-1

CDR3: CASSSRTRDAHEQYF
DNA: TGTGCCAGCAGTTCCAGGACCCGGGACGCCCACGAGCAGTACTTC
size: .
J: TRBJ2-7
D: .
V: TRBV27